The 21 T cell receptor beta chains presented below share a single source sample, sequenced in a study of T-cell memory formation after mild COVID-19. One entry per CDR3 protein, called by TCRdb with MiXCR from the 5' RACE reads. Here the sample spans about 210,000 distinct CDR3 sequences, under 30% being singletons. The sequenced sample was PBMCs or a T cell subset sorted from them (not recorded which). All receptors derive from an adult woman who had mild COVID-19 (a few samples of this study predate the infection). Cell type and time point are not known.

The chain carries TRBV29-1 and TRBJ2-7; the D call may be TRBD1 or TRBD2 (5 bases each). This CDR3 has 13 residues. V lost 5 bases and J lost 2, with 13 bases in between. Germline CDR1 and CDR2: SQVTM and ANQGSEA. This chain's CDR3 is CSVSRDRPYEQYF. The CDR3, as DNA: TGCAGCGTTAGTCGGGACCGGCCCTACGAGCAGTACTTC.

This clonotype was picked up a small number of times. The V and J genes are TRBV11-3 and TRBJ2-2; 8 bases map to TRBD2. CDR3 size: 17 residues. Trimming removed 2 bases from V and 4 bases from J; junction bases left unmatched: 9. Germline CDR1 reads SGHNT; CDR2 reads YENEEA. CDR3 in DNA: TGTGCCAGCAGCTTAACGGGGGGGGACTCATCCACCGGGGAGCTGTTTTTT. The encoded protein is CASSLTGGDSSTGELFF.

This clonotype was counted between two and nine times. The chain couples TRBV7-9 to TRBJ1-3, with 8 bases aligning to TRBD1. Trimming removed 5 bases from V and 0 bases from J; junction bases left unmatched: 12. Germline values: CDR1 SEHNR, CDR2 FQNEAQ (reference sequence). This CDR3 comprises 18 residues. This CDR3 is CASSHHRGTGRSGNTIYF. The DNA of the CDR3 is TGTGCCAGCAGCCATCACCGGGGGACAGGACGCTCTGGAAACACCATATATTTT. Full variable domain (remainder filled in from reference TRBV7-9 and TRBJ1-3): DTGVSQNPRHKITKRGQNVTFRCDPISEHNRLYWYRQTLGQGPEFLTYFQNEAQLEKSRLLSDRFSAERPKGSFSTLEIQRTEQGDSAMYLCASSHHRGTGRSGNTIYFGEGSWLTVV.

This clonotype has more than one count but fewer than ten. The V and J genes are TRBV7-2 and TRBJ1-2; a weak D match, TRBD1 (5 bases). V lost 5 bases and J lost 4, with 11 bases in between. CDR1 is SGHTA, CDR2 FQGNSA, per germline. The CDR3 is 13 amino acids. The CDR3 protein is CASSTGTLYGYTF. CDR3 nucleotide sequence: TGTGCCAGCAGCACCGGGACCCTCTATGGCTACACCTTC. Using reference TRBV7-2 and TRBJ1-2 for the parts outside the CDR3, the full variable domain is GAGVSQSPSNKVTEKGKDVELRCDPISGHTALYWYRQSLGQGLEFLIYFQGNSAPDKSGLPSDRFSAERTGGSVSTLTIQRTQQEDSAVYLCASSTGTLYGYTFGSGTRLTVV.

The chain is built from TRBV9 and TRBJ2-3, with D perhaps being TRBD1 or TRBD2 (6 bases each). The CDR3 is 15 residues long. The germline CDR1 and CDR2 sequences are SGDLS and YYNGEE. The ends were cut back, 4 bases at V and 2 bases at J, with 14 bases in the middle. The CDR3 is CASSYSGAVTDTQYF. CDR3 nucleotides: TGTGCCAGCAGCTACTCGGGGGCAGTCACAGATACGCAGTATTTT.

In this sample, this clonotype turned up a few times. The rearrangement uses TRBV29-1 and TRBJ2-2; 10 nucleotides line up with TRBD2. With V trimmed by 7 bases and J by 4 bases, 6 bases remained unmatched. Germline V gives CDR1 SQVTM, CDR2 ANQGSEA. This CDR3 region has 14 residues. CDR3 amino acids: CSAERGGGTGELFF. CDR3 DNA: TGCAGCGCAGAGCGGGGGGGCGGCACCGGGGAGCTGTTTTTT.

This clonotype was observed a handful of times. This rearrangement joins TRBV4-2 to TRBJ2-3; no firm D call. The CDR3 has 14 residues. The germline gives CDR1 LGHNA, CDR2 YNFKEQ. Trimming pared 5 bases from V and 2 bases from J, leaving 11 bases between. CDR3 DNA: TGTGCCAGCAGCTATAAGGGTCCCACAGATACGCAGTATTTT. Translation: CASSYKGPTDTQYF.

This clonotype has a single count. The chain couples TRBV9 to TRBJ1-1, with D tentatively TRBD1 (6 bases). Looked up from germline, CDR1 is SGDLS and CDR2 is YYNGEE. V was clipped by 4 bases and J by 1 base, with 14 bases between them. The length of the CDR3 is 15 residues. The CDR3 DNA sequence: TGTGCCAGCAGCCCCCGACAGGTTACGAACACTGAAGCTTTCTTT. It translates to CASSPRQVTNTEAFF.

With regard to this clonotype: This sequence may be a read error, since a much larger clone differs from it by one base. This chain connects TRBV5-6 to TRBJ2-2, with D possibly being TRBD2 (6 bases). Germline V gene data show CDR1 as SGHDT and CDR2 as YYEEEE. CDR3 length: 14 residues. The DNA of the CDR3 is TGTGCCAGCAGCTTGGCGCTAGCGACCGTGGAGCTGTTTTTT. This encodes CASSLALATVELFF.

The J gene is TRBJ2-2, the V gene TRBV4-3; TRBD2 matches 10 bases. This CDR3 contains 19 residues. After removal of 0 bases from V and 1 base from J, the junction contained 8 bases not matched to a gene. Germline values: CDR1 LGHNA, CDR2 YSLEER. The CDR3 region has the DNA TGCGCCAGCAGCCAAGAAGGGAGCGGGAGGGCCGTGAACACCGGGGAGCTGTTTTTT. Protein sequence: CASSQEGSGRAVNTGELFF.

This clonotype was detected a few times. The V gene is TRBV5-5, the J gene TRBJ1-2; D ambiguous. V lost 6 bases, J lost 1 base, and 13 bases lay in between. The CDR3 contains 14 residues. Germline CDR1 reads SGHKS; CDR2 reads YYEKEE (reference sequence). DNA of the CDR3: TGTGCCAGCAACCAAGAGCGATTTAACTATGGCTACACCTTC. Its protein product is CASNQERFNYGYTF.

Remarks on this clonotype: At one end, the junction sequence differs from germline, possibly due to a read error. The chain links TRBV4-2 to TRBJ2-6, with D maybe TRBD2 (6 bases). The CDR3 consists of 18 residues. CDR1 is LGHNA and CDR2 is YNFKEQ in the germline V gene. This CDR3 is CASSHHGTLGSGANVLTF. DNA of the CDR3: TGTGCCAGCAGCCATCACGGGACTCTCGGCTCTGGGGCAAACGTCCTGACTTTC.

The CDR3 DNA reads as TGTGCCAGCAGCTTAGCCACGATAGACAGTCTTTACGGCTACACCTTC. This translates into CASSLATIDSLYGYTF. The V call is TRBV7-8, the J call TRBJ1-2; possibly TRBD1 for D (5 bases). This CDR3 has 16 residues. CDR1 SGHVS and CDR2 FQNEAQ come from the germline V gene. V was pared by 0 bases and J by 8 bases, with 19 bases between.

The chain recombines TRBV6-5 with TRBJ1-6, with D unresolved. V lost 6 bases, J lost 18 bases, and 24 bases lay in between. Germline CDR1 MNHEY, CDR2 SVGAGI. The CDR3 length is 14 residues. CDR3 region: CASRRTHLSQHHHF. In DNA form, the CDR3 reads TGTGCCAGCAGGAGGACCCACCTTTCCCAGCACCACCACTTT.

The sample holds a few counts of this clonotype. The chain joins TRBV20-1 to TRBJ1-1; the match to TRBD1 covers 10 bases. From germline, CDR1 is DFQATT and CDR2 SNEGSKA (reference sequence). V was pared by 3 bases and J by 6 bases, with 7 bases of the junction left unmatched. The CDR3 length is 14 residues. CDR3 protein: CSARWDRGIAEAFF. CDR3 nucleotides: TGCAGTGCTAGGTGGGACAGGGGTATCGCTGAAGCTTTCTTT.

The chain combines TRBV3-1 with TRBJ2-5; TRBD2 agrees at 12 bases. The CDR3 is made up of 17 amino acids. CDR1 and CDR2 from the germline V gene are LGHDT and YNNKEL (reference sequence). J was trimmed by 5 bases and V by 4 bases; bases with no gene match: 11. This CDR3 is CASSRDGGLAGFETQYF. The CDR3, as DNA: TGTGCCAGCAGCCGAGACGGAGGACTAGCGGGGTTTGAGACCCAGTACTTC.

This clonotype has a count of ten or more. The CDR3 nucleotides are TGTGCCAGCAGCTTAAGCGGGGAAGAGACCCAGTACTTC. It is translated as CASSLSGEETQYF. The chain is built from TRBV12-3 or TRBV12-4 and TRBJ2-5; 7 positions agree with TRBD2. Trimming took 6 bases from V and 3 from J; bases not matched to a gene: 4. The CDR3 spans 13 residues.

CDR3 sequence: CASSQESASSYEQYF. The CDR3 nucleotides read TGTGCCAGCAGCCAAGAGTCGGCCTCCTCCTACGAGCAGTACTTC. V is TRBV4-2 and J is TRBJ2-7; D call uncertain. The V gene's germline CDR1 is LGHNA and CDR2 YNFKEQ. This CDR3 has 15 residues. With 0 bases removed from V and 0 bases from J, the gap between germline ends came to 9 bases.

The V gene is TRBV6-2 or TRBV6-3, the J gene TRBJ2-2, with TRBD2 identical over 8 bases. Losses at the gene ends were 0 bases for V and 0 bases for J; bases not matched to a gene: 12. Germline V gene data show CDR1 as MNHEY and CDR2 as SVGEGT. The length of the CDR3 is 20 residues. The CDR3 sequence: CASSYSTRRRGGANTGELFF. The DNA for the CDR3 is TGTGCCAGCAGTTACTCGACTCGAAGACGGGGGGGGGCGAACACCGGGGAGCTGTTTTTT.

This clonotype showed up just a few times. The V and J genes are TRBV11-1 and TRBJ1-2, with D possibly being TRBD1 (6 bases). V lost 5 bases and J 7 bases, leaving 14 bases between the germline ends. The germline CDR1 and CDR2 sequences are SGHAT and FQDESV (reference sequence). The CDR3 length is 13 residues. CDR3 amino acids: CASSPRGTFGYTF. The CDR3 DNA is TGTGCCAGCAGCCCTAGGGGGACGTTTGGCTACACCTTC.

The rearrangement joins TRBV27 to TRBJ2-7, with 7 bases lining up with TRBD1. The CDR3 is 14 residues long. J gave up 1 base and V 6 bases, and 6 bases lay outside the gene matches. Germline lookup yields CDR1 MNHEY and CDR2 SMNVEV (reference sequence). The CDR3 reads CASRPQGFSYEQYF. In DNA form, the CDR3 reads TGTGCCAGCAGGCCACAGGGGTTTTCCTACGAGCAGTACTTC.